This T cell receptor beta chain was retrieved from a study of high-grade serous ovarian cancer treatment subgroups. Tumor samples were obtained before definitive surgery or chemotherapy. This clone came up once. Germline-derived CDR1 and CDR2 are KGHSH and LQKENI. The CDR3 is 17 residues long. The ends lost 1 base at V and 3 bases at J; junction bases unmatched: 7. Generated by immunoSEQ multiplex PCR, the TCRdb table keeps only in-frame clones and is missing some. There are about 11,000 clones in the sample; over 80% occur only once, and 6.5% to 7.5% lies in the top ten. The sample comprised tumor tissue. V is TRBV18 and J is TRBJ2-3, with 10 bases aligning to TRBD2. This receptor was identified in a human donor with high-grade serous ovarian cancer. The CDR3 loop reads CASSPQLAGFATDTQYF. The CDR3 DNA reads as TGTGCCAGCTCACCACAACTAGCGGGATTCGCAACAGATACGCAGTATTTT.